The clone carrying this T cell receptor beta chain came up many times. TCRdb independently ran MiXCR on the RT-PCR reads; one entry per CDR3 protein. The sample has about 170,000 distinct CDR3 sequences, 12% seen once; the top ten hold around 32%. These data originate in a study of response to subunit inactivated influenza vaccine. The CDR3 consists of 13 residues. Germline CDR1 reads SGDLS; CDR2 reads YYNGEE. With 4 bases removed from V and 6 bases from J, the gap between germline ends came to 8 bases. These same data were also listed under a study on T cells expressing NK-cell markers. That source reports: UMI-tagged 5'RACE template switching yielded the TCR beta cDNA.

The chain couples TRBV9 to TRBJ1-6; no reliable D call. This receptor was identified in a man aged 45-60 years who received an inactivated influenza vaccine. The material was CD8+ T cells sorted from PBMCs, obtained about 12 days after vaccination. The CDR3 coding sequence is TGTGCCAGCAGCCCAGAAGTTAATTCACCCCTCCACTTT. It yields the protein CASSPEVNSPLHF.